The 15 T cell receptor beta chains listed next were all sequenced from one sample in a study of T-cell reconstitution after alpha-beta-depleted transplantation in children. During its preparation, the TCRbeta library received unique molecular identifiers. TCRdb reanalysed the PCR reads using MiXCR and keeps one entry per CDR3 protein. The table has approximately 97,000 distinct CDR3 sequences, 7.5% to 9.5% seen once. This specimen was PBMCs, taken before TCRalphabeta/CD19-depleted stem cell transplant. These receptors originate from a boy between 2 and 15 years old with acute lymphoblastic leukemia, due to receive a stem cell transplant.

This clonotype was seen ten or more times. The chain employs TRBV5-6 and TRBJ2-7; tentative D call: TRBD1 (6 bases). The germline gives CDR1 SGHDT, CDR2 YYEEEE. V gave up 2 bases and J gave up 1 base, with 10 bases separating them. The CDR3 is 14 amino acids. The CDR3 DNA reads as TGTGCCAGCAGCTTCAGGACAGCTTCCTACGAGCAGTACTTC. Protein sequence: CASSFRTASYEQYF.

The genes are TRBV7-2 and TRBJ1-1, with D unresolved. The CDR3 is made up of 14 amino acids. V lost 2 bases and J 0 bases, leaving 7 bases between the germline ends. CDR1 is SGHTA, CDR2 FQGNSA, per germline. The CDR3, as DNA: TGTGCCAGCAGCTTATCCAGTCTGAACACTGAAGCTTTCTTT. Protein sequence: CASSLSSLNTEAFF.

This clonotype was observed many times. The CDR3 coding sequence is TGTGCCAGCAGACCCTCCCCTGGGACAGGAACGCAGTATTTT. Translating it yields CASRPSPGTGTQYF. The chain combines TRBV12-3 or TRBV12-4 with TRBJ2-3; 8 bases are a match to TRBD1. This CDR3 spans 14 amino acids. The junction had 11 bases not matched to a gene; V was cut back by 6 bases and J by 9 bases.

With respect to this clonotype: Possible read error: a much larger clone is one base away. Written as DNA, the CDR3 is TGCGCCAGCTGCTTGGAGTCCCCCACAGATACGCAGTATTTT. Its protein product is CASCLESPTDTQYF. V gene TRBV5-1 combines with J gene TRBJ2-3; D unclear. Per the germline V gene, CDR1 is SGHRS and CDR2 is YFSETQ. This CDR3 comprises 14 residues.

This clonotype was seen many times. In nucleotides, the CDR3 is TGCGCCAGCAGCCCCCAGGGGGCTGGGGAGCTGTTTTTT. Protein product: CASSPQGAGELFF. The chain recombines TRBV5-1 with TRBJ2-2, with 8 bases matching TRBD1. Trimming took 4 bases from V and 8 from J; bases not matched to a gene: 4. The CDR3 consists of 13 residues. Germline CDR1 is SGHRS and CDR2 is YFSETQ.

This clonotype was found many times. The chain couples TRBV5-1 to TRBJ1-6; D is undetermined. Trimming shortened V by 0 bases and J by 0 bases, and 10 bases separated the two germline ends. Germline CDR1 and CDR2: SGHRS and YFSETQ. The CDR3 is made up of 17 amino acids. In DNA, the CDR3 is TGCGCCAGCAGCTTGGAGGCGCCGAGCTCCTATAATTCACCCCTCCACTTT. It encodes CASSLEAPSSYNSPLHF.

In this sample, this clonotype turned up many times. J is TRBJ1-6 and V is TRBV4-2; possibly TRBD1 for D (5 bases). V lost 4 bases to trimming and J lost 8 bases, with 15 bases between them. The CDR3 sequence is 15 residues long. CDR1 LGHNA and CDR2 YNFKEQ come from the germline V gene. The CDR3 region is CASSPPRGSDSPLHF. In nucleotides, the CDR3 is TGTGCCAGCAGCCCACCGCGGGGGTCGGATTCACCCCTCCACTTT.

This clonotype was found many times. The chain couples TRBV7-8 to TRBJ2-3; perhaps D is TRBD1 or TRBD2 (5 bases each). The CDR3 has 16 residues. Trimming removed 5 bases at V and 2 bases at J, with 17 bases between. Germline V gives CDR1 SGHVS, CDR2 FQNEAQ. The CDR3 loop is CASSPRARGFTDTQYF. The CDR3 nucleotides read TGTGCCAGCAGCCCCCGGGCGAGGGGTTTCACAGATACGCAGTATTTT. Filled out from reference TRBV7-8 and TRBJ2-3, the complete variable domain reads GAGVSQSPRYKVAKRGQDVALRCDPISGHVSLFWYQQALGQGPEFLTYFQNEAQLDKSGLPSDRFFAERPEGSVSTLKIQRTQQEDSAVYLCASSPRARGFTDTQYFGPGTRLTVL.

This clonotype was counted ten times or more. The CDR3 loop reads CASSEQVGGNQPQHF. The CDR3 nucleotides are TGTGCCAGCAGTGAACAGGTTGGGGGCAATCAGCCCCAGCATTTT. J is TRBJ1-5 and V is TRBV2, with unresolved D. The CDR3 is 15 amino acids. From germline, CDR1 is SNHLY and CDR2 FYNNEI. Trimming pared 2 bases from V and 2 bases from J, leaving 10 bases between. The variable domain in full, completed from reference TRBV2 and TRBJ1-5, reads EPEVTQTPSHQVTQMGQEVILRCVPISNHLYFYWYRQILGQKVEFLVSFYNNEISEKSEIFDDQFSVERPDGSNFTLKIRSTKLEDSAMYFCASSEQVGGNQPQHFGDGTRLSIL.

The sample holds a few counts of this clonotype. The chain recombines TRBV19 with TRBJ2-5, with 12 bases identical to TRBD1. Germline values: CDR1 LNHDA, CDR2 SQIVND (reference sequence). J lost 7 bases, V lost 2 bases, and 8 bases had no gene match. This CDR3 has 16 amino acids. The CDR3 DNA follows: TGTGCCAGTAGTATAAAAGGGACAGGGGGCAAGGGGACCCAGTACTTC. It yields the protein CASSIKGTGGKGTQYF.

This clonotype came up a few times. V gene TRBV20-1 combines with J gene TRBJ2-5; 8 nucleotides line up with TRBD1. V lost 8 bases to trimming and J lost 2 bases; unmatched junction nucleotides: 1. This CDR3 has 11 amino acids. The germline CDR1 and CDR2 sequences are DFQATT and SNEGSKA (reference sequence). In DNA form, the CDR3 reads TGCAGTCGGACAGGGCAAGAGACCCAGTACTTC. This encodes CSRTGQETQYF.

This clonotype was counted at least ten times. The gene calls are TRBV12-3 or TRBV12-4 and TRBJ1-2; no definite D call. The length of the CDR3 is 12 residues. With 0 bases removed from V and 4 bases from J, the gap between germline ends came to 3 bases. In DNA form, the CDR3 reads TGTGCCAGCAGTTTAGCCAGCTATGGCTACACCTTC. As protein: CASSLASYGYTF.

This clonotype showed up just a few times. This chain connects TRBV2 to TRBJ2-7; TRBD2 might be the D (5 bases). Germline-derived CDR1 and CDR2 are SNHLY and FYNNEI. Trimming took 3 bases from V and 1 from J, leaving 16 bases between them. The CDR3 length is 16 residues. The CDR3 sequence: CASSEAGRGVSYEQYF. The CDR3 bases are TGTGCCAGCAGTGAGGCTGGCCGGGGTGTTTCCTACGAGCAGTACTTC.

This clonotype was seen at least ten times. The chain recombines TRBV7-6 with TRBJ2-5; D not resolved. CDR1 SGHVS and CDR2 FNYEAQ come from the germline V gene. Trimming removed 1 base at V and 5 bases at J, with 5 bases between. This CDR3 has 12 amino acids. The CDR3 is CASSLDTETQYF. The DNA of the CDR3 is TGTGCCAGCAGCTTAGACACCGAGACCCAGTACTTC.

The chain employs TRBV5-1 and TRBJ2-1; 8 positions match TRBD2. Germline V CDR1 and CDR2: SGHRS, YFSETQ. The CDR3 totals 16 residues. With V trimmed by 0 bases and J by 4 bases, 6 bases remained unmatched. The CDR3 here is CASSLGTGGKYNEQFF. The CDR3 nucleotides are TGCGCCAGCAGCTTGGGTACGGGGGGGAAATACAATGAGCAGTTCTTC.